This T cell receptor beta chain was profiled in a study of T cells in Graves' hyperthyroidism and ophthalmopathy. Ten or more counts support this clonotype. The study excluded patients with uncontrolled infection, other autoimmune disease, pregnancy or lactation. About 10 ml of fresh peripheral blood supplied the PBMCs. The V gene's germline CDR1 is LGHNT and CDR2 FRNRAP. The CDR3 spans 16 residues. V shed 6 bases and J 7 bases; nucleotides not matched to a gene: 10. Researchers took RNA transcripts and amplified the TCR beta CDR3 regions from them. The TCR CDR3 first-round RT-PCR relied on the HTBI primer set. TCRdb reprocessed the multiplex PCR reads via MiXCR and lists one record per CDR3 protein. Seen here are about 640,000 distinct CDR3 sequences, around 13% observed once, and the top ten hold 9.5% to 15%.

The sequence came from a woman in her fifties or sixties with Graves' ophthalmopathy. The V call is TRBV12-5, the J call TRBJ2-2; 11 bases line up with TRBD2. The sample consisted of blood. CDR3 sequence: CASGPRLAGSVGELFF. For the CDR3, the DNA is TGTGCTAGTGGCCCAAGACTAGCGGGATCTGTCGGGGAGCTGTTTTTT.